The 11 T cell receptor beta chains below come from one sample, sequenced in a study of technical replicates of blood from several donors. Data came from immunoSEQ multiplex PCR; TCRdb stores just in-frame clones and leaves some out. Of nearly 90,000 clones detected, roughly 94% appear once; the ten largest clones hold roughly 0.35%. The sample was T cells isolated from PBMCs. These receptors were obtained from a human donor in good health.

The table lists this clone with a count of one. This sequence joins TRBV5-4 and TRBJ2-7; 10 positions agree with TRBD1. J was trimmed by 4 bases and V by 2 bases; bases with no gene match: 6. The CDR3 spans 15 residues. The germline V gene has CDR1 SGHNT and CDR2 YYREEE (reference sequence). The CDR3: CASSLSGTGVYEQYF. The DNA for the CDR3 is TGTGCCAGCAGCTTATCCGGGACAGGGGTATACGAGCAGTACTTC. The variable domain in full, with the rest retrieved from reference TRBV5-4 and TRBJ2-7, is ETGVTQSPTHLIKTRGQQVTLRCSSQSGHNTVSWYQQALGQGPQFIFQYYREEENGRGNFPPRFSGLQFPNYSSELNVNALELDDSALYLCASSLSGTGVYEQYFGPGTRLTVT.

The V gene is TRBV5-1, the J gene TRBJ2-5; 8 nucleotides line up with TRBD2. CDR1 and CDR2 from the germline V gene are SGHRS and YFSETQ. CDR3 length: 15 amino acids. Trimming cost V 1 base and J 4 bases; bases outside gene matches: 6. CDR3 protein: CASSLTAGVGETQYF. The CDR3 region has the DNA TGCGCCAGCAGCTTGACAGCGGGAGTGGGAGAGACCCAGTACTTC.

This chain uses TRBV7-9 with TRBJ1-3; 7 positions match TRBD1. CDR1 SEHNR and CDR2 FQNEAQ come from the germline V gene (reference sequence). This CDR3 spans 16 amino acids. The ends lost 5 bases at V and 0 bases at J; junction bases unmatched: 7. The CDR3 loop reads CASSKGQFSSGNTIYF. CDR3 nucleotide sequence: TGTGCCAGCAGCAAGGGACAGTTCTCCTCTGGAAACACCATATATTTT.

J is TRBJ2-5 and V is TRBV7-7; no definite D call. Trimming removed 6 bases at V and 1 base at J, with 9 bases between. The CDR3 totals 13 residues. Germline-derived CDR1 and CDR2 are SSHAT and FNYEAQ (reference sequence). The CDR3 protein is CASSTVIQETQYF. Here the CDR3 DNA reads TGTGCCAGCAGTACAGTTATCCAAGAGACCCAGTACTTC.

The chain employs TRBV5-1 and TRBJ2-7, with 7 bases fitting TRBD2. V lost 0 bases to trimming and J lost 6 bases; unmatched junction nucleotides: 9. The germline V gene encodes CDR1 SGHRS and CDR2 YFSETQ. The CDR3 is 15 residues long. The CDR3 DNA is TGCGCCAGCAGCTTGGCGGCGGGAGTCGGGATCGAGCAGTACTTC. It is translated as CASSLAAGVGIEQYF.

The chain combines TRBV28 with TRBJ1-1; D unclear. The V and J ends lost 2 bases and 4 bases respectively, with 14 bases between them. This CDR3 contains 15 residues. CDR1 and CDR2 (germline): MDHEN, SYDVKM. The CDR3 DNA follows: TGTGCCAGCAGTTTACCGGCAGACCAGGCCACTGAAGCTTTCTTT. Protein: CASSLPADQATEAFF.

DNA for the CDR3: TGTGCCAGCAGTGAAGGGACTGAGCAGTACTTC. This translates into CASSEGTEQYF. The chain joins TRBV2 to TRBJ2-7; maybe TRBD2 (5 bases). V was trimmed by 1 base and J by 7 bases, leaving 5 bases between them. This CDR3 is built from 11 residues. The germline gives CDR1 SNHLY, CDR2 FYNNEI.

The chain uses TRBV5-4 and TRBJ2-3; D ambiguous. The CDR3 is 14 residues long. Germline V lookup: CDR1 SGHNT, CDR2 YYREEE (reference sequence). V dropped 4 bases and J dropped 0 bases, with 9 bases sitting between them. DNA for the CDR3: TGTGCCAGCAGCCTCACCAGTAGCACAGATACGCAGTATTTT. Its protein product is CASSLTSSTDTQYF.

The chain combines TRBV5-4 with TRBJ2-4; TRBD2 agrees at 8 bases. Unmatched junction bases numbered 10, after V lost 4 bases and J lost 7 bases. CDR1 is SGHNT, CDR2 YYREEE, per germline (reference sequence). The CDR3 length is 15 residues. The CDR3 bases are TGTGCCAGCAGCCCCACGGGGGGGGTAGGGAACATTCAGTACTTC. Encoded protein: CASSPTGGVGNIQYF.

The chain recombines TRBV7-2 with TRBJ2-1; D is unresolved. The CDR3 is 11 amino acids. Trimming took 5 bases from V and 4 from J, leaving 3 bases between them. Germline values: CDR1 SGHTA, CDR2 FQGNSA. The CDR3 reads CASSEYNEQFF. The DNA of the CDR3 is TGTGCCAGCAGCGAGTACAATGAGCAGTTCTTC.

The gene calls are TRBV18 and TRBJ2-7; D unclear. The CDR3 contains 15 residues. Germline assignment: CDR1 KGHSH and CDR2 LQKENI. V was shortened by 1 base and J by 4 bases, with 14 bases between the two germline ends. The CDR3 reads CASSPRGVLAYEQYF. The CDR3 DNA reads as TGTGCCAGCTCACCACGTGGAGTGCTTGCTTACGAGCAGTACTTC.